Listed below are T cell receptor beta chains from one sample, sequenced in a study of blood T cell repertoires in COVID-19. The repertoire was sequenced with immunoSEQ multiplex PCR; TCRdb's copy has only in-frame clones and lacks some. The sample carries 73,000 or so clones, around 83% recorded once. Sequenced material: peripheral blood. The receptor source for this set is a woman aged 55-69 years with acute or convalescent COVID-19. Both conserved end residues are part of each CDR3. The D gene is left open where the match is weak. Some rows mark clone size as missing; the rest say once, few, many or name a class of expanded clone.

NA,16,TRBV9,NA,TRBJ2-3,TGTGCCAGCAGCGTACAGGGGGGACTTCGCACAGATACGCAGTATTTT,CASSVQGGLRTDTQYF
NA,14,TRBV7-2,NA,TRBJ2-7,TGTGCCAGCAGCTTAGAACAGTCCTCCTACGAGCAGTACTTC,CASSLEQSSYEQYF
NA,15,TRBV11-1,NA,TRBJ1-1,TGTGCCAGCAGTTATGGGGCAGGGGCGAACACTGAAGCTTTCTTT,CASSYGAGANTEAFF
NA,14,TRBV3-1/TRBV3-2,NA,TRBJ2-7,TGTGCCGGCCCGGGGGCTAGCGGCCCCTACGAGCAGTACTTC,CAGPGASGPYEQYF
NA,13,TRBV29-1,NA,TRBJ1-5,TGCAGCGTTGCTGTACAGGGATATCAGCCCCAGCATTTT,CSVAVQGYQPQHF
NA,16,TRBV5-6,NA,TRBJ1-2,TGTGCCAGCAGCTATATCCGCGGGGGCGCTTCGTATGGCTACACCTTC,CASSYIRGGASYGYTF
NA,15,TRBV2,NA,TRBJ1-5,TGTGCCAGCAGTGAAACTGCGGATAGCAATCAGCCCCAGCATTTT,CASSETADSNQPQHF
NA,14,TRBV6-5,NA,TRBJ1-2,TGTGCCAGCAGTTACTCGACGGGGGAGGGTGGCTACACCTTC,CASSYSTGEGGYTF
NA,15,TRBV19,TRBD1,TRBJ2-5,TGTGCCGCAGGCCCCGTACAGGGGGCACAAGAGACCCAGTACTTC,CAAGPVQGAQETQYF
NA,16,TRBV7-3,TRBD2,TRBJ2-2,TGTGCCAGCAGCTCCCGGACTAGCGGGGGCACCGGGGAGCTGTTTTTT,CASSSRTSGGTGELFF
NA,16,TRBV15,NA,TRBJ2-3,TGTGCCACCAGCAGAGACGACATGGGTTTCACAGATACGCAGTATTTT,CATSRDDMGFTDTQYF
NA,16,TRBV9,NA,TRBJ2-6,TGTGCCAGCAGCGCAAGGCAGGCCTCTGGGGCCAACGTCCTGACTTTC,CASSARQASGANVLTF
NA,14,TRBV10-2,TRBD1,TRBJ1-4,TGCGCCAGCAGCGGACAGGGGGCTAATGAAAAACTGTTTTTT,CASSGQGANEKLFF
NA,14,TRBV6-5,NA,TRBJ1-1,TGTGCCAGCATACGGCAGGGGATGAACACTGAAGCTTTCTTT,CASIRQGMNTEAFF
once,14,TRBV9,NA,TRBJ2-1,TGTGCCAGCAGCGCAACAGGGCAGGGAGATGAGCAGTTCTTC,CASSATGQGDEQFF
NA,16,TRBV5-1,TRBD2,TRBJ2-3,TGCGCCAGCAGCTTGGAGACTAGCGGGGGGCCGGATACGCAGTATTTT,CASSLETSGGPDTQYF
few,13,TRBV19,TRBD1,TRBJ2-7,TGTGCCAGTAGTCCCCAGGGGGTTGGGGAGCAGTACTTC,CASSPQGVGEQYF
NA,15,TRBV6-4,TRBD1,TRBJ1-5,TGTGCCAGCAGCAGACAGGGGGATAGCAATCAGCCCCAGCATTTT,CASSRQGDSNQPQHF
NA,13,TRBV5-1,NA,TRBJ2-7,TGCGCCAGCAGCCTAGGACAGCCCTCCGAGCAGTACTTC,CASSLGQPSEQYF
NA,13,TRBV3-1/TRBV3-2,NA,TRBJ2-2,TGTGCCAGCAGCCCAACATTAACCGGGGAGCTGTTTTTT,CASSPTLTGELFF
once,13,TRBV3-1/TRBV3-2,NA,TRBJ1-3,TGTGCCAGCAGCCAACTCGGACTAAACACCATATATTTT,CASSQLGLNTIYF
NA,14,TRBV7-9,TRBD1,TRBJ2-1,TGTGCCAGCAGCTCGGACAGGGGTAGGAATGAGCAGTTCTTC,CASSSDRGRNEQFF
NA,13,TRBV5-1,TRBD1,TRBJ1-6,TGCGCCAGCTCCCGGGACAGGGGAACCCCCCTCCACTTT,CASSRDRGTPLHF
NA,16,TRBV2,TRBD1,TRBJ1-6,TGTGCCAGCAGGGTGGAGGCGGGACAGGGGGCTTCACCCCTCCACTTT,CASRVEAGQGASPLHF
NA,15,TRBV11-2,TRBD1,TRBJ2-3,TGTGCCAGCAGCTCGACAGGGTTCGCCACAGATACGCAGTATTTT,CASSSTGFATDTQYF
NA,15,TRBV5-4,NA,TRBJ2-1,TGTGCCAGCAGCTTGGGAAGAACAGGGTACAATGAGCAGTTCTTC,CASSLGRTGYNEQFF
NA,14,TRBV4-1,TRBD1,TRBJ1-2,TGCGCCAGCGAGCTGGACAGGGGTGTCGGTGGCTACACCTTC,CASELDRGVGGYTF
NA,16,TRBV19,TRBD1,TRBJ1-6,TGTGCCAGTAGTTTCTCTCGACAGGGCAATAATTCACCCCTCCACTTT,CASSFSRQGNNSPLHF
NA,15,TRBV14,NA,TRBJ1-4,TGTGCCAGCAGCCAAGGGGGACTTCAAGGGGAAAAACTGTTTTTT,CASSQGGLQGEKLFF
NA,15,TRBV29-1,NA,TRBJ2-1,TGCAGCGTTGGGCCAGTTAGCGGCTCCTACAATGAGCAGTTCTTC,CSVGPVSGSYNEQFF
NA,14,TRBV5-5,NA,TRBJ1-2,TGTGCCAGCAGCGGCGGACAGACGCGTTATGGCTACACCTTC,CASSGGQTRYGYTF
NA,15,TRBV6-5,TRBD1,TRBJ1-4,TGTGCCAGCGGGCGCCGCACAGGGGGTGGGGAAAAACTGTTTTTT,CASGRRTGGGEKLFF
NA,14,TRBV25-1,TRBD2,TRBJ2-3,TGTGCCAGCATCTCTAGCGGGGGGGCAGATACGCAGTATTTT,CASISSGGADTQYF
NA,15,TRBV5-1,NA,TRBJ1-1,TGCGCCAGCAGCTTGGGACAGCGGGTGAGCACTGAAGCTTTCTTT,CASSLGQRVSTEAFF
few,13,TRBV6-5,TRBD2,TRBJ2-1,TGTGCCACCGAACGCCGGGGGGACTATGAGCAGTTCTTC,CATERRGDYEQFF
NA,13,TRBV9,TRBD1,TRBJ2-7,TGTGCCAGCGGCCCGGGACAGTCCTACGAGCAGTACTTC,CASGPGQSYEQYF
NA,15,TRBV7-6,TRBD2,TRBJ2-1,TGTGCCAGCAAACCGGGACTAGCGGGGGGAGGTGAGCAGTTCTTC,CASKPGLAGGGEQFF
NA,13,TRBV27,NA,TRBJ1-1,TGTGCCAGCCGAAACAGGGCGAACACTGAAGCTTTCTTT,CASRNRANTEAFF
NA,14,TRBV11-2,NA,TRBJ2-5,TGTGCCAGCAGCTTATCGGCGGGGCAAGAGACCCAGTACTTC,CASSLSAGQETQYF
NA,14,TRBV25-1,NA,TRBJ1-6,TGTGCCAGCAGTGGGGGCCCGGGTAGTACACCCCTCCACTTT,CASSGGPGSTPLHF
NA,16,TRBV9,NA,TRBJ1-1,TGTGCCAGCAGCCTCCATACCGAGGCTTCGGGCACTGAAGCTTTCTTT,CASSLHTEASGTEAFF
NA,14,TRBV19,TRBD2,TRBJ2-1,TGTGCCAGTAGTATTACTAGCGGCTACAATGAGCAGTTCTTC,CASSITSGYNEQFF
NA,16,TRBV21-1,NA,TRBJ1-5,TGTGCCAGCAGCAAAGAGGAGGGGGCGCGCGATCAGCCCCAGCATTTT,CASSKEEGARDQPQHF
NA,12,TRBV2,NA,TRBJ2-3,TGTGCCAGCTCTGCATTAGCAGATACGCAGTATTTT,CASSALADTQYF
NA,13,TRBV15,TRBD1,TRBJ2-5,TGTGCCACCAGCAGAGGACAGGGACAGACCCAGTACTTC,CATSRGQGQTQYF
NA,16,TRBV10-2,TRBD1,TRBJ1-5,TGCGCCAGCAGAGGAGGGACAGGTGATAGCAATCAGCCCCAGCATTTT,CASRGGTGDSNQPQHF